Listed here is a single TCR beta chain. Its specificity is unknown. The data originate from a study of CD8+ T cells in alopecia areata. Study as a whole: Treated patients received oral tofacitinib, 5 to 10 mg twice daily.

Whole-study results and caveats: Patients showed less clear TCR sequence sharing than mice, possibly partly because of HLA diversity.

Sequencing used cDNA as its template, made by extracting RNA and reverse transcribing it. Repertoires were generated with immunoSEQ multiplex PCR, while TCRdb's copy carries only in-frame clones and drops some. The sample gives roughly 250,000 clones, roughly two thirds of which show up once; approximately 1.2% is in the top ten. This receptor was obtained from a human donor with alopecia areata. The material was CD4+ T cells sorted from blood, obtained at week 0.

This CDR3 reads CASSRGGDQETQYF. CDR3 coding DNA: TGTGCCAGCAGTCGGGGGGGGGACCAAGAGACCCAGTACTTC. The chain employs TRBV25-1 and TRBJ2-5; 8 bases are shared with TRBD2. This CDR3 has 14 amino acids. Germline CDR1 is MGHDK and CDR2 is SYGVNS. The V and J ends lost 5 bases and 0 bases, in that order; junction bases with no gene match: 2. The full variable domain, in which reference TRBV25-1 and TRBJ2-5 provide the parts outside the CDR3, is EADIYQTPRYLVIGTGKKITLECSQTMGHDKMYWYQQDPGMELHLIHYSYGVNSTEKGDLSSESTVSRIRTEHFPLTLESARPSHTSQYLCASSRGGDQETQYFGPGTRLLVL.